These 18 T cell receptor beta chains were all obtained from the same sample, sequenced in a study of cytomegalovirus exposure and HLA in healthy donors (dated by TCRdb to the late 2010s). Library preparation was by the immunoSEQ multiplex PCR assay. A mixture of 60 forward primers for TCR Vbeta segments and 13 reverse primers for TCR Jbeta segments was used in the multiplex PCR. In TCRdb, the immuneACCESS table is reduced to in-frame sequences with V and J assigned. These tables do not hold every clone; where another copy was compared, an unresolved V gene accounts for under half, and the others remain unexplained. In all, the sample holds roughly 200,000 clones, and 70% to 90% of those were seen once. The ten largest clones add up to about 2.2% of the sample. Material for sequencing was PBMCs. The receptor set was obtained from a woman aged 50 to 65 in good health and CMV-seronegative.

The genes are TRBV6-6 and TRBJ2-7; 8 nucleotides line up with TRBD2. The V segment lost 0 bases and the J segment 2 bases; nucleotides outside the gene matches: 3. This CDR3 is built from 15 residues. The germline V gene encodes CDR1 MNHNY and CDR2 SVGAGI (reference sequence). The CDR3 coding sequence is TGTGCCAGCAGTTACTCGACTAGCGAGACCTACGAGCAGTACTTC. As protein: CASSYSTSETYEQYF.

The V call is TRBV27, the J call TRBJ2-7, with TRBD2 matching over 8 bases. Germline CDR1 is MNHEY and CDR2 is SMNVEV (reference sequence). The CDR3 has 13 amino acids. The J segment lost 6 bases and the V segment lost 3 bases, leaving 4 bases of the junction unmatched. DNA of the CDR3: TGTGCCAGCAGTTTCGGGAGGGCCACCGAGCAGTACTTC. Protein: CASSFGRATEQYF.

The genes are TRBV6-8 and TRBJ1-6; TRBD1 matches 7 bases. CDR3 size: 17 residues. With 5 bases clipped from V and 1 base from J, the junction kept 8 bases outside the gene matches. Germline values: CDR1 MNHGY, CDR2 SAAAGT. CDR3 nucleotide sequence: TGTGCCAGCAGTGCCCGACAGGGTTGTTCCTATAATTCACCCCTCCACTTT. Translation: CASSARQGCSYNSPLHF.

The rearrangement joins TRBV18 to TRBJ1-2, with TRBD1 matching over 9 bases. V dropped 6 bases and J dropped 6; count of bases not matched to a gene: 17. Germline values: CDR1 KGHSH, CDR2 LQKENI. This CDR3 has 17 residues. CDR3 nucleotide sequence: TGTGCCAGCTCCCCGAGGGGACAGGGAGCAGTATGGGATGGCTACACCTTC. Translated, it gives CASSPRGQGAVWDGYTF.

The V gene is TRBV29-1, the J gene TRBJ1-1; 8 nucleotides agree with TRBD1. The trim removed 7 bases at V and 5 bases at J, leaving 6 bases unmatched. CDR1 and CDR2 (germline): SQVTM, ANQGSEA. This CDR3 has 12 amino acids. CDR3 loop: CSAYRGGTEAFF. Written as DNA, the CDR3 is TGCAGCGCCTACAGGGGGGGAACTGAAGCTTTCTTT.

The chain recombines TRBV19 with TRBJ1-1; 8 bases are shared with TRBD1. The germline V gene encodes CDR1 LNHDA and CDR2 SQIVND (reference sequence). V was clipped by 3 bases and J by 8 bases; unmatched bases: 11. The CDR3 has 15 amino acids. The CDR3 bases are TGTGCCAGTAGTATCGAACGATCAGGGGGCCCCGAAGCTTTCTTT. Translating it yields CASSIERSGGPEAFF.

The chain is built from TRBV7-2 and TRBJ2-1; possibly TRBD1 for D (5 bases). The germline V gene has CDR1 SGHTA and CDR2 FQGNSA. The V end was cut by 3 bases, the J end by 5 bases, with 11 bases between. This CDR3 region has 14 residues. The CDR3 spells CASSLLGANNEQFF. In DNA, the CDR3 is TGTGCCAGCAGCTTGCTAGGGGCTAACAATGAGCAGTTCTTC. Drawing the rest from reference TRBV7-2 and TRBJ2-1, the complete variable domain is GAGVSQSPSNKVTEKGKDVELRCDPISGHTALYWYRQSLGQGLEFLIYFQGNSAPDKSGLPSDRFSAERTGGSVSTLTIQRTQQEDSAVYLCASSLLGANNEQFFGPGTRLTVL.

The chain has TRBV6-5 and TRBJ1-2; weak D call: TRBD1 (6 bases). V lost 5 bases and J lost 4, with 11 bases in between. Germline lookup yields CDR1 MNHEY and CDR2 SVGAGI. This CDR3 spans 13 amino acids. In nucleotides, the CDR3 is TGTGCCAGCAGTGTGACAGGATTCTATGGCTACACCTTC. This translates into CASSVTGFYGYTF.

The table lists this clone with a count of one. The chain couples TRBV11-1 to TRBJ1-1; weak D call: TRBD1 (5 bases). With 4 bases removed from V and 5 bases from J, the gap between germline ends came to 14 bases. The CDR3 totals 14 residues. The germline gives CDR1 SGHAT, CDR2 FQDESV (reference sequence). In nucleotides, the CDR3 is TGTGCCAGCAGCTCGTTTACTGGGGGGACTGAAGCTTTCTTT. It translates to CASSSFTGGTEAFF.

The genes are TRBV28 and TRBJ2-7; no firm D call. The CDR3 spans 13 residues. CDR1 MDHEN and CDR2 SYDVKM come from the germline V gene. V was shortened by 3 bases and J by 2 bases, with 8 bases between the two germline ends. CDR3 loop: CASSFPMTYEQYF. The CDR3 region has the DNA TGTGCCAGCAGTTTTCCTATGACCTACGAGCAGTACTTC.

The V and J genes are TRBV5-5 and TRBJ1-1; 7 bases line up with TRBD1. The germline V gene encodes CDR1 SGHKS and CDR2 YYEKEE (reference sequence). This CDR3 comprises 15 residues. Trimming took 4 bases from V and 5 from J; bases not matched to a gene: 11. CDR3 DNA sequence: TGTGCCAGCAGCCCCCTCCTGACAGGGAGTACTGAAGCTTTCTTT. It specifies CASSPLLTGSTEAFF.

The chain links TRBV14 to TRBJ1-2; possibly TRBD1 for D (6 bases). The CDR3 consists of 14 residues. CDR1 and CDR2 from the germline V gene are SGHDN and FVKESK. Trimming stripped 1 base from V and 8 bases from J, with 14 bases between. CDR3 sequence (DNA): TGTGCCAGCAGCCAAGTCCAGGGGCCGGGAGGCTACACCTTC. Translation gives CASSQVQGPGGYTF.

The chain links TRBV9 to TRBJ2-6, with 8 bases identical to TRBD1. Germline V CDR1 and CDR2: SGDLS, YYNGEE. V was clipped by 3 bases and J by 0 bases; unmatched bases: 20. CDR3 length: 22 amino acids. The DNA for the CDR3 is TGTGCCAGCAGCGACGGAGAATTCACTGGACAGGGAGGAACCTCTGGGGCCAACGTCCTGACTTTC. Its translation is CASSDGEFTGQGGTSGANVLTF.

This clone is a singleton in its sample. V is TRBV14 and J is TRBJ2-3; 11 positions match TRBD2. With V trimmed by 4 bases and J by 0 bases, 3 bases remained unmatched. This CDR3 has 16 amino acids. The germline V gene has CDR1 SGHDN and CDR2 FVKESK. CDR3 DNA: TGTGCCAGCAGCCCCTGGACTAGCGGGAGCACAGATACGCAGTATTTT. Translated: CASSPWTSGSTDTQYF. Full variable domain (missing parts from reference TRBV14 and TRBJ2-3): EAGVTQFPSHSVIEKGQTVTLRCDPISGHDNLYWYRRVMGKEIKFLLHFVKESKQDESGMPNNRFLAERTGGTYSTLKVQPAELEDSGVYFCASSPWTSGSTDTQYFGPGTRLTVL.

The chain combines TRBV6-6 with TRBJ2-7, with 7 bases matching TRBD2. J gave up 0 bases and V 6 bases, and 8 bases lay outside the gene matches. Germline CDR1 and CDR2: MNHNY and SVGAGI (reference sequence). The CDR3 spans 15 residues. CDR3 bases: TGTGCCAGCAGAGGCGGGAGCGGAGTCTCCTACGAGCAGTACTTC. Translation: CASRGGSGVSYEQYF.

The chain carries TRBV7-9 and TRBJ1-2; 8 bases are a match to TRBD1. The CDR3 loop spans 14 amino acids. With V trimmed by 5 bases and J by 6 bases, 8 bases remained unmatched. CDR1 SEHNR and CDR2 FQNEAQ come from the germline V gene (reference sequence). CDR3 sequence reads: CASSPTGAGDGYTF. As DNA, the CDR3 is TGTGCCAGCAGCCCGACAGGGGCTGGGGATGGCTACACCTTC.

This chain connects TRBV7-2 to TRBJ1-1, with 8 bases identical to TRBD1. The CDR3 has 17 residues. Trimming cost V 5 bases and J 2 bases; bases outside gene matches: 13. Germline loops: CDR1 SGHTA, CDR2 FQGNSA. This CDR3 is CASSPRGRGRVNTEAFF. Here the CDR3 DNA reads TGTGCCAGCAGCCCCCGTGGCAGGGGGCGCGTAAACACTGAAGCTTTCTTT.

V is TRBV7-9 and J is TRBJ1-2, with unresolved D. Per germline, CDR1 SEHNR and CDR2 FQNEAQ (reference sequence). This CDR3 has 15 amino acids. With 5 bases removed from V and 0 bases from J, the gap between germline ends came to 13 bases. The CDR3 protein is CASSHARPANYGYTF. The CDR3 DNA reads TGTGCCAGCAGCCATGCTCGCCCAGCTAACTATGGCTACACCTTC.